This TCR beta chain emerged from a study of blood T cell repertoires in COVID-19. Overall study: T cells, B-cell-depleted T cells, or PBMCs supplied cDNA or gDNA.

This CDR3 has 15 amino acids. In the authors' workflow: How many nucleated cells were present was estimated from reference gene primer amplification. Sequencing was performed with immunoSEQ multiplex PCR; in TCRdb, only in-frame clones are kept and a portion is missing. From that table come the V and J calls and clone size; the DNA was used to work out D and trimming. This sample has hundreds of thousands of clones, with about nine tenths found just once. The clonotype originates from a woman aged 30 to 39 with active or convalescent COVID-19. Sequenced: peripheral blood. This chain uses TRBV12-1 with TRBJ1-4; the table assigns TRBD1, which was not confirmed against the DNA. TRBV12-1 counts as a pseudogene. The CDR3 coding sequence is TGTGCCAGCAGCTTTTTAGGGACAGGGAATGAAAAACTGTTTTTT. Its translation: CASSFLGTGNEKLFF.